This T cell receptor beta chain was captured by sequencing in a study of blood T cell repertoires in COVID-19. The assay was immunoSEQ multiplex PCR, and TCRdb's table has in-frame clones only and misses some. The repertoire includes nearly 55,000 clones, about 82% of them detected once, and roughly 12% sits in the top ten. V shed 7 bases and J 4 bases; nucleotides not matched to a gene: 5. Germline V CDR1 and CDR2: LNHDA, SQIVND (reference sequence). CDR3 length: 14 residues. The receptor comes from a man aged 70-80 years with active COVID-19. Sequencing was performed on peripheral blood. The chain combines TRBV19 with TRBJ2-2; 8 bases fit TRBD2. The CDR3 spells CASNSGGSTGELFF. The CDR3 DNA reads TGTGCCAGTAACAGCGGGGGAAGCACCGGGGAGCTGTTTTTT. Filled out from reference TRBV19 and TRBJ2-2, the complete variable domain reads DGGITQSPKYLFRKEGQNVTLSCEQNLNHDAMYWYRQDPGQGLRLIYYSQIVNDFQKGDIAEGYSVSREKKESFPLTVTSAQKNPTAFYLCASNSGGSTGELFFGEGSRLTVL.